This T cell receptor beta chain was profiled in a study of T-cell reconstitution after alpha-beta-depleted transplantation in children. Regarding the study as a whole: A year post-transplant, T-cell counts and diversity derived mostly from newly produced T cells. Several hundred expanded graft clones reportedly were the source of alpha-beta T cells about two months after transplant.

The V gene's germline CDR1 is SGHTA and CDR2 FQGTGA. The V and J ends lost 5 bases and 0 bases, in that order; junction bases with no gene match: 4. This CDR3 is 15 amino acids long. Molecular barcoding with unique molecular identifiers was used for the TCRbeta library. TCRdb passed the PCR reads through MiXCR, listing each CDR3 protein once. In the table there are some 200,000 distinct CDR3 sequences, 7% to 9% of which are singletons. To note about this clonotype: Its target is unknown.

The source material was PBMCs, mostly from graft donor cells, sampled 360 days after TCRalphabeta/CD19-depleted stem cell transplant. The chain has TRBV7-3 and TRBJ2-1; 7 bases fit TRBD1. This sequence originates from a male patient between 2 and 9 years old who had a stem cell transplant for acute myeloid leukemia, so the T cells may come from the graft donor. The CDR3 nucleotides read TGTGCCAGCAGCACCACAGGGGACTCCTACAATGAGCAGTTCTTC. As protein: CASSTTGDSYNEQFF.